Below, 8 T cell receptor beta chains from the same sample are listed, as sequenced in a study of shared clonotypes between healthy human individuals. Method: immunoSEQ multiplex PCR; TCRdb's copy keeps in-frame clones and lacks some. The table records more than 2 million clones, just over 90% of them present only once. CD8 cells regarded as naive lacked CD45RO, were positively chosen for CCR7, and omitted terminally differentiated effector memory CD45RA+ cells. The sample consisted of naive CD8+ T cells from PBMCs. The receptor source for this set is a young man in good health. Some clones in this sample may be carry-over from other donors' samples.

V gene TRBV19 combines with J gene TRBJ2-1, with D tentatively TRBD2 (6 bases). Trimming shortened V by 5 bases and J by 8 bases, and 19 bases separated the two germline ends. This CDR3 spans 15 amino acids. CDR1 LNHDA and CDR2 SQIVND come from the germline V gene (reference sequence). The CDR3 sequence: CASSPRDSPWDEQFF. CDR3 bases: TGTGCCAGTAGTCCCCGGGACTCCCCCTGGGATGAGCAGTTCTTC.

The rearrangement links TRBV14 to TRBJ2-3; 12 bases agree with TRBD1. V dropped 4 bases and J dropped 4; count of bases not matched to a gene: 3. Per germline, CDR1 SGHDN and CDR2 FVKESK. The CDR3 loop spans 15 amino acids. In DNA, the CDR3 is TGTGCCAGCAGCCCAGGGACAGGGGGCGCAGATACGCAGTATTTT. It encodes CASSPGTGGADTQYF.

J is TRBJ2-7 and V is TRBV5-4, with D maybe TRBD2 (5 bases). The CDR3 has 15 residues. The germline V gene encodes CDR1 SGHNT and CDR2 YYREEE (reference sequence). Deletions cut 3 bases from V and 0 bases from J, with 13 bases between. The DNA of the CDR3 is TGTGCCAGCAGCTGGGGAACGGGATTCTCCTACGAGCAGTACTTC. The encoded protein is CASSWGTGFSYEQYF.

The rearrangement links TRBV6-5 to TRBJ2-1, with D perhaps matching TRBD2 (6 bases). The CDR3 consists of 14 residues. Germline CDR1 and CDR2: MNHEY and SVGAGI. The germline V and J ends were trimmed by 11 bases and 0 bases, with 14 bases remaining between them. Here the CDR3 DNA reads TGTGCCGCGTCCCCTAGCGCCTCCTACAATGAGCAGTTCTTC. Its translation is CAASPSASYNEQFF.

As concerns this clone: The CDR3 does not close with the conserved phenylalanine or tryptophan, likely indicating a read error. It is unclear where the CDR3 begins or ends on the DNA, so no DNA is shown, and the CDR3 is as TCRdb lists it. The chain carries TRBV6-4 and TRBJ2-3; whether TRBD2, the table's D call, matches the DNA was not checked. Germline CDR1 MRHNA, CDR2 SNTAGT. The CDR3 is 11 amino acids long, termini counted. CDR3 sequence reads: CASSPLSSWSC.

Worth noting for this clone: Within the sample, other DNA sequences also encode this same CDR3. Here the CDR3 DNA reads TGTGCCAGCCGGACAGAGAACACTGAAGCTTTCTTT. Residues: CASRTENTEAFF. The genes are TRBV28 and TRBJ1-1; possibly TRBD1 for D (6 bases). V lost 8 bases and J lost 1, with 8 bases in between. This CDR3 is built from 12 residues. Germline V gives CDR1 MDHEN, CDR2 SYDVKM.

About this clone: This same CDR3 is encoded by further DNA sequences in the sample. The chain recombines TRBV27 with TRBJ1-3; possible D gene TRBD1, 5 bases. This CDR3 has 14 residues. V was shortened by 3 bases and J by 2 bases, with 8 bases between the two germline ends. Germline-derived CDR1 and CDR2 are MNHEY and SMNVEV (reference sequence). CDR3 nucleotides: TGTGCCAGCAGTTTGAGGGGAGCTGGAAACACCATATATTTT. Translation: CASSLRGAGNTIYF.

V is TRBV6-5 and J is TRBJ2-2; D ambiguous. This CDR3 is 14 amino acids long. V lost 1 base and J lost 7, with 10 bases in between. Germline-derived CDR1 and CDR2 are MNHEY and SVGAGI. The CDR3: CASSYFREDGELFF. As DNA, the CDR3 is TGTGCCAGCAGTTACTTCCGTGAGGACGGGGAGCTGTTTTTT.